This TCR beta chain was identified in a study of patients and donors after allogeneic stem cell transplantation. V lost 4 bases to trimming and J lost 7 bases; unmatched junction nucleotides: 8. The CDR3 consists of 15 residues. In TCRdb, the RT-PCR reads were re-called with MiXCR into one record per CDR3 protein. The sample carries about 960,000 distinct CDR3 sequences, around 17% recorded once. V usage is TRBV12-3 or TRBV12-4 and J usage is TRBJ2-7, with 12 bases aligning to TRBD2. The sequencing input was blood, either unsorted or a sorted T cell fraction (not recorded which). The TCR comes from a human donor who was either an allogeneic HSCT recipient or a stem cell or donor lymphocyte infusion donor (not recorded which). It is not recorded whose cells these are; they may come from a transplant donor. CDR3 DNA sequence: TGTGCCAGCAGTTGGCCGGGACTAGCGGGTGGGGAGCAGTACTTC. It encodes CASSWPGLAGGEQYF.